This T cell receptor (beta chain) originates from a study of T cells in Graves' hyperthyroidism and ophthalmopathy. About this clonotype itself: The junction shows a germline mismatch at one end, possibly a read error.

The CDR3 contains 16 residues. CDR1 MNHNS and CDR2 SASEGT come from the germline V gene. Researchers defined stable Graves' hyperthyroidism as no ophthalmopathy progression within 18 months. Researchers amplified the TCR beta CDR3 regions from RNA transcripts. Using the HTBI primer set, a first-round RT-PCR was run on the TCR CDR3. Using its own MiXCR run on the multiplex PCR reads, TCRdb lists one record per CDR3 protein. The profile shows about 290,000 distinct CDR3 sequences, roughly 13% of them singletons. The J gene is TRBJ2-5, the V gene TRBV6-1, with 8 positions matching TRBD2. This receptor was taken from a woman in her thirties or forties with Graves' hyperthyroidism. Sequenced input: blood. CDR3 nucleotides: TGTGCCAGCAGTGTCAACTCCGGGACTAGTCAAGAGACCCAGCACTTC. It encodes CASSVNSGTSQETQHF.